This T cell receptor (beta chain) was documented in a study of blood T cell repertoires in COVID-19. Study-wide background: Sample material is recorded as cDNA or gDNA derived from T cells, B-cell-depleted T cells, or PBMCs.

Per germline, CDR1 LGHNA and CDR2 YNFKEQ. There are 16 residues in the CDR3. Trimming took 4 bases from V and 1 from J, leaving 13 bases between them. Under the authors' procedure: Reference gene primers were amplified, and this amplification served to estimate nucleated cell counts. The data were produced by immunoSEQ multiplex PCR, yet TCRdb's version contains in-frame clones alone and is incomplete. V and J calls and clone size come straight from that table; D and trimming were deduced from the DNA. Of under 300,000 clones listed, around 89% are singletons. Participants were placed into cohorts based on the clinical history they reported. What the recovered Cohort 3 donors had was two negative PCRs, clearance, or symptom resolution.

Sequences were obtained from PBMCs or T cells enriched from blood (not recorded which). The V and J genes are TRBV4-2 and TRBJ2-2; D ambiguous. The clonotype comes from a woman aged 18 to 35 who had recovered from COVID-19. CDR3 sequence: CASSLFELMNTGELFF. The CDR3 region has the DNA TGTGCCAGCAGCCTCTTCGAACTAATGAACACCGGGGAGCTGTTTTTT.